A single T cell receptor (beta chain) is shown here with its context. The target antigen is unknown. These data originate in a study of response to subunit inactivated influenza vaccine. Regarding the study as a whole: Authors proposed each seasonal influenza vaccination draws in few new T cells.

In TCRdb, the RT-PCR reads were re-called with MiXCR into one record per CDR3 protein. Of hundreds of thousands of distinct CDR3 sequences listed, 12% were seen once; the top ten hold 10%. The CDR3 consists of 15 residues. V shed 1 base and J shed 4 bases, with 12 bases lying between them. The material was PBMCs from blood, obtained on the day of vaccination. The gene calls are TRBV12-3 or TRBV12-4 and TRBJ2-3; perhaps TRBD2 as D (6 bases). The receptor's source is a man aged 45-60 years who received an inactivated influenza vaccine. The CDR3 reads CASSLGGVFSDTQYF. The DNA of the CDR3 is TGTGCCAGCAGTTTAGGCGGGGTTTTCTCAGATACGCAGTATTTT.